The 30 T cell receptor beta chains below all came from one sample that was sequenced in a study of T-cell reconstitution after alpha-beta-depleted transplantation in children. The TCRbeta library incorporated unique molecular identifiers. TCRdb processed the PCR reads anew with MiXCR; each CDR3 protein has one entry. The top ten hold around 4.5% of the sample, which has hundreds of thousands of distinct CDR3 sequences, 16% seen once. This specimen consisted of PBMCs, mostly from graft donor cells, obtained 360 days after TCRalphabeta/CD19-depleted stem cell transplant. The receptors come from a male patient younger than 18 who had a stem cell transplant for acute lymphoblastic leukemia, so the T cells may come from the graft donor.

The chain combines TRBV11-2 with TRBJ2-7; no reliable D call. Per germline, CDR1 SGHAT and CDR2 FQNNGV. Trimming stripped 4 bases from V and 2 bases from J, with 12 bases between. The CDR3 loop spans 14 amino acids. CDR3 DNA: TGTGCCAGCAGCTATTGGCAGCTACCCTACGAGCAGTACTTC. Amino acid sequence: CASSYWQLPYEQYF.

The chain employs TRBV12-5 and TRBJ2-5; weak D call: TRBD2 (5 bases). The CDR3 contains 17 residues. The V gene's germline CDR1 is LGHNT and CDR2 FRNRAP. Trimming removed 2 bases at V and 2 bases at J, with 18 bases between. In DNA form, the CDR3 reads TGTGCTAGTGGTTTGCTTCCGATCTCGGGATGGCAAGAGACCCAGTACTTC. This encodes CASGLLPISGWQETQYF. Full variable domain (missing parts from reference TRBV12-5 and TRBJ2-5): DARVTQTPRHKVTEMGQEVTMRCQPILGHNTVFWYRQTMMQGLELLAYFRNRAPLDDSGMPKDRFSAEMPDATLATLKIQPSEPRDSAVYFCASGLLPISGWQETQYFGPGTRLLVL.

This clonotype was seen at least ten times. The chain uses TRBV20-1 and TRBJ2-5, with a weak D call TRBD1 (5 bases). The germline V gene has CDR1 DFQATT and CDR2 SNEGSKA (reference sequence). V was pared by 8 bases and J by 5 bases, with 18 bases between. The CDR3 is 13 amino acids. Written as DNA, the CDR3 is TGCAGTAAAGTGGGGCCAGTACCGGAGACCCAGTACTTC. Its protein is CSKVGPVPETQYF.

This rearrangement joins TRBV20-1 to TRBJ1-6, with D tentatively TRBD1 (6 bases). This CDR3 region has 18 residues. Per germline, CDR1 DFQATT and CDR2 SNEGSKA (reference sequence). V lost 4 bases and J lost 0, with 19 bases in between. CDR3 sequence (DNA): TGCAGTGCTATTGGGGGCAGGGATTTTAGCTCCTATAATTCACCCCTCCACTTT. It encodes CSAIGGRDFSSYNSPLHF.

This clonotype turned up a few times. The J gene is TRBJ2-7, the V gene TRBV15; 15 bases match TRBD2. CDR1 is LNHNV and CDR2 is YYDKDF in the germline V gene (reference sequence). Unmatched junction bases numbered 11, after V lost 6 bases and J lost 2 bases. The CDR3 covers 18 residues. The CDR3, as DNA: TGTGCCACCAGGAATTTGGGACTAGCGGGAGGCCTTACCTACGAGCAGTACTTC. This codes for CATRNLGLAGGLTYEQYF. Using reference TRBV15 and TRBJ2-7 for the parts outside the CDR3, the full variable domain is DAMVIQNPRYQVTQFGKPVTLSCSQTLNHNVMYWYQQKSSQAPKLLFHYYDKDFNNEADTPDNFQSRRPNTSFCFLDIRSPGLGDTAMYLCATRNLGLAGGLTYEQYFGPGTRLTVT.

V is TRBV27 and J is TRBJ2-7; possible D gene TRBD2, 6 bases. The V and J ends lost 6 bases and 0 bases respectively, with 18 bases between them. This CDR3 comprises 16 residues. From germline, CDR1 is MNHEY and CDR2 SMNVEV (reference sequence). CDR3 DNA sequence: TGTGCCAGCAGCCCGAGAGGGACTCTTAACTCCTACGAGCAGTACTTC. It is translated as CASSPRGTLNSYEQYF.

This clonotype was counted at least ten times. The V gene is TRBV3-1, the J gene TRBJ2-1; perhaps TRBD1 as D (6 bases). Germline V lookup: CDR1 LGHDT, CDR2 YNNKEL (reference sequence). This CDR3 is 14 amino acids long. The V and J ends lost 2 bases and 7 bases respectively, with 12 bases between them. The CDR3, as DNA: TGTGCCAGCAGCCAACAACCGAGGGGGAATGAGCAGTTCTTC. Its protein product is CASSQQPRGNEQFF.

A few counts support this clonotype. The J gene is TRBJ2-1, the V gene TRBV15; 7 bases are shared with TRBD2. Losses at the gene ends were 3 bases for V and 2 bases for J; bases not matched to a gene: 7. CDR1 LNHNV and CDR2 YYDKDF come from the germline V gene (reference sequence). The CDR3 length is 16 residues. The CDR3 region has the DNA TGTGCCACCAGCAGGGACCCCGGGACTACCTACAATGAGCAGTTCTTC. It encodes CATSRDPGTTYNEQFF.

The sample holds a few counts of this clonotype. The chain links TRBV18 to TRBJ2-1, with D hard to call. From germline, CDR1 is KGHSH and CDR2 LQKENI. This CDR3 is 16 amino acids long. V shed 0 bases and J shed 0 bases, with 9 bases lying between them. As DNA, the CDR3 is TGTGCCAGCTCACCACCGGAGTACAGCTCCTACAATGAGCAGTTCTTC. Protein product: CASSPPEYSSYNEQFF.

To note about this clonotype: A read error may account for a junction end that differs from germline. The CDR3 here is CASSPNGWTAQALYEEYF. For the CDR3, the DNA is TGTGCCAGCAGCCCAAATGGGTGGACAGCCCAGGCCCTCTACGAGGAGTACTTC. This rearrangement joins TRBV28 to TRBJ2-7; maybe TRBD1 (6 bases). Germline V gives CDR1 MDHEN, CDR2 SYDVKM. The CDR3 has 18 amino acids.

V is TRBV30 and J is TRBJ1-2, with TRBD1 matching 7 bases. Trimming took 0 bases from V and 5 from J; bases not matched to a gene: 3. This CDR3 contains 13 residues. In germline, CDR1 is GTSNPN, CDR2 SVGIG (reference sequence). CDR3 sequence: CAWSVTGQYGYTF. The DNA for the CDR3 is TGTGCCTGGAGTGTGACAGGGCAGTATGGCTACACCTTC.

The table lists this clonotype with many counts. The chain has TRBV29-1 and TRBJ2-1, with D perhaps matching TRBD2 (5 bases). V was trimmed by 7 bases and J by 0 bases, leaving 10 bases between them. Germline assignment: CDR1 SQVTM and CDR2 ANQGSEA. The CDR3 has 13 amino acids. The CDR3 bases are TGCAGCGCTAGGACTCCCTCCTACAATGAGCAGTTCTTC. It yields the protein CSARTPSYNEQFF.

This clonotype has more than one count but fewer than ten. CDR3 in amino acids: CSVRDYGYTF. The CDR3 nucleotides are TGCAGCGTTAGGGATTATGGCTACACCTTC. The genes are TRBV29-1 and TRBJ1-2, with D uncertain. Trimming shortened V by 5 bases and J by 5 bases, and 6 bases separated the two germline ends. This CDR3 has 10 residues. Germline CDR1 is SQVTM and CDR2 is ANQGSEA.

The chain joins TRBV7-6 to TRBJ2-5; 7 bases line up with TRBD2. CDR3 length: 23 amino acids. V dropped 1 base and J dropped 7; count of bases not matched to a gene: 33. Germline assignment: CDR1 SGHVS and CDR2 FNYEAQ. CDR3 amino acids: CASSLEEWREFEVSGSPSATQYF. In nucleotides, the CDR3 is TGTGCCAGCAGCTTAGAGGAGTGGCGGGAGTTCGAGGTTTCGGGCTCGCCATCGGCGACCCAGTACTTC.

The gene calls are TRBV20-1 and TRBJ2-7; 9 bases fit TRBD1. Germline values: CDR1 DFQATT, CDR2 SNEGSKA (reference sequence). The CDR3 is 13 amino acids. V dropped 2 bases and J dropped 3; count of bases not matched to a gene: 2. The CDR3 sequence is CSARRDRDYEQYF. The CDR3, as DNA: TGCAGTGCTAGAAGGGACAGGGACTACGAGCAGTACTTC.

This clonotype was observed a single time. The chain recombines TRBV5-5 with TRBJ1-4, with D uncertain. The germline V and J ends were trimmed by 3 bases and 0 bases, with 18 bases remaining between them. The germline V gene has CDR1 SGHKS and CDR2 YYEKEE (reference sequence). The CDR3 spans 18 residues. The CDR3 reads CASSWDAGRAPTNEKLFF. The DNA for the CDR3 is TGTGCCAGCAGCTGGGATGCGGGCCGCGCACCAACTAATGAAAAACTGTTTTTT.

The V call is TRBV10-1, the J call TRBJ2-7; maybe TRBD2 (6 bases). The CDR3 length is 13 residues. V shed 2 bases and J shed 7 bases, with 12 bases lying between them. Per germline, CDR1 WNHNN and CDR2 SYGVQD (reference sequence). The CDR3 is CASSENLAGEQYF. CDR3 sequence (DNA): TGCGCCAGCAGTGAGAACCTCGCGGGGGAGCAGTACTTC.

The CDR3 loop is CSAGRTGDDKNIQYF. CDR3 nucleotide sequence: TGCAGTGCTGGAAGGACAGGGGACGACAAAAACATTCAGTACTTC. The chain is built from TRBV20-1 and TRBJ2-4; 9 bases agree with TRBD1. Germline lookup yields CDR1 DFQATT and CDR2 SNEGSKA (reference sequence). The V gene end was trimmed by 5 bases and the J gene end by 3 bases; junction bases not matched to a gene: 8. The CDR3 runs to 15 residues.

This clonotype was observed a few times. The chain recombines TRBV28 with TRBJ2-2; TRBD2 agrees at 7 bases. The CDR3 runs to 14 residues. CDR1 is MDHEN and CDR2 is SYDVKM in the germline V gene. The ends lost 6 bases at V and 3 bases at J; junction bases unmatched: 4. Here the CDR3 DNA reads TGTGCCAGCAGAGCGGGGACTTACACCGGGGAGCTGTTTTTT. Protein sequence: CASRAGTYTGELFF.

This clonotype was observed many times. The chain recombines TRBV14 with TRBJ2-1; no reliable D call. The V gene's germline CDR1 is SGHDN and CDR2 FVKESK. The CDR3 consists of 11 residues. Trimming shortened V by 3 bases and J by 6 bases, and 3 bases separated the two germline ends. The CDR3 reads CASSHFNEQFF. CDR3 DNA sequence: TGTGCCAGCAGCCATTTCAATGAGCAGTTCTTC.

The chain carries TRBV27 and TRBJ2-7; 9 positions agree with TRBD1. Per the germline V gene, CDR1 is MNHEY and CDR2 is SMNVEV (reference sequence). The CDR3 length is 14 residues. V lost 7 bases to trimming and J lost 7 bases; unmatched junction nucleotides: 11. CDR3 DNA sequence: TGTGCCAGCAACCCGGGGACAGGGTTCGGAGAGCAGTACTTC. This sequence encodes CASNPGTGFGEQYF.

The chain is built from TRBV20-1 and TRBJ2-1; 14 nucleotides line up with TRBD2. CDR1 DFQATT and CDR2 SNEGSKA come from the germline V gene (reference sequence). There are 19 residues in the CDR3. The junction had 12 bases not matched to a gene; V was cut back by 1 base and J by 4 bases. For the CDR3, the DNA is TGCAGTGCTAGAGCCCGGACTAGCGGGAGGCTGATGATGTACAATGAGCAGTTCTTC. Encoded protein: CSARARTSGRLMMYNEQFF.

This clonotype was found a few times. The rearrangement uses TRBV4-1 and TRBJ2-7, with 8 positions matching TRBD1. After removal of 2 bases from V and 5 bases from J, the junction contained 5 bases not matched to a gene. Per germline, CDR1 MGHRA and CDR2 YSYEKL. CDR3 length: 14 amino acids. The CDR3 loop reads CASSQRTGLDEQYF. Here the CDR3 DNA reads TGCGCCAGCAGCCAAAGGACAGGGTTGGACGAGCAGTACTTC.

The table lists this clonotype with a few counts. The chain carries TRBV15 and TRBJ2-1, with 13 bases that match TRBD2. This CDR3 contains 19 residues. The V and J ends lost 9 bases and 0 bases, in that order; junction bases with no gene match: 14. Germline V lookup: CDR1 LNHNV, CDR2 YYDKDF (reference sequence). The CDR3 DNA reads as TGTGCCACGAGAACTCTTACTAGCGGGAGGGCCCCCTCCTACAATGAGCAGTTCTTC. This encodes CATRTLTSGRAPSYNEQFF.

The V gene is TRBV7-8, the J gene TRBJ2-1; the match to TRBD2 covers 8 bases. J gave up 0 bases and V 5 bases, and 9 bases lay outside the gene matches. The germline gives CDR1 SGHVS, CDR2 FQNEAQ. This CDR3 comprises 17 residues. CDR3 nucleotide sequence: TGTGCCAGCAGCCAAGACCCACTAGCGGTCTCCTACAATGAGCAGTTCTTC. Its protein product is CASSQDPLAVSYNEQFF.

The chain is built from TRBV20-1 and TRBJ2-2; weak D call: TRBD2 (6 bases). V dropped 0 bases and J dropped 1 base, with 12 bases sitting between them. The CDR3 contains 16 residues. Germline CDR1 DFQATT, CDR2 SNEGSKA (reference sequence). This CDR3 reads CSARDRLAWNTGELFF. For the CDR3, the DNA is TGCAGTGCTAGAGATCGGCTAGCGTGGAACACCGGGGAGCTGTTTTTT.

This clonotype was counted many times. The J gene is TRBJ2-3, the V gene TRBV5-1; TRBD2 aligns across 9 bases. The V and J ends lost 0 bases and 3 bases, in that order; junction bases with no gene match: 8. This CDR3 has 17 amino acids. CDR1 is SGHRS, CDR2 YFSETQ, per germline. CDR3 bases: TGCGCCAGCAGCTTGGAAGTAGCGGGAGCGTTTACAGATACGCAGTATTTT. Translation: CASSLEVAGAFTDTQYF.

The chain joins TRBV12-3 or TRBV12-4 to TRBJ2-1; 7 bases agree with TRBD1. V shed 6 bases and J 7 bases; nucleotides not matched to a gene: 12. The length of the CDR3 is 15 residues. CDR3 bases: TGTGCCAGCAGCCCCCCCCGGTGGACAGGAAATGAGCAGTTCTTC. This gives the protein CASSPPRWTGNEQFF.

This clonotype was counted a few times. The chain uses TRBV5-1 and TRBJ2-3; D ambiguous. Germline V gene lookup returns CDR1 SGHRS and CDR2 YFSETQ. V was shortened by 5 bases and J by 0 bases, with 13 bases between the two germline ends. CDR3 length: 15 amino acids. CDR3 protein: CASRLEGSSTDTQYF. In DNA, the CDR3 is TGCGCCAGCAGGCTTGAAGGTTCTAGCACAGATACGCAGTATTTT.

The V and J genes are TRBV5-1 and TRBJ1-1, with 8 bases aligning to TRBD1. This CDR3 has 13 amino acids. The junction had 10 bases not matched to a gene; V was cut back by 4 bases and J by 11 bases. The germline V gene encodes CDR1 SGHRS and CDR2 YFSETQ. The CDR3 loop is CASSPGQGLRAFF. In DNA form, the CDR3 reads TGCGCCAGCAGCCCAGGACAGGGTTTAAGGGCTTTCTTT.